The 7 T cell receptor beta chains below all came from one sample that was sequenced in a study of OX40 agonist ivuxolimab in advanced cancers. Measured with immunoSEQ multiplex PCR; TCRdb has only the in-frame clones, and not every one. The repertoire holds 65,000 to 90,000 clones, with about four fifths as singletons. The source was CD4+ or CD8+ T cells sorted from blood, collected in a trial of the OX40 agonist ivuxolimab. The receptor set was obtained from an adult with an advanced solid tumor such as melanoma, head and neck, liver or kidney cancer.

This chain connects TRBV19 to TRBJ2-7; D is ambiguous. The V and J ends lost 5 bases and 7 bases respectively, with 18 bases between them. From germline, CDR1 is LNHDA and CDR2 SQIVND (reference sequence). The CDR3 contains 14 residues. DNA of the CDR3: TGTGCCAGTAGTGACACAGAACCTACGACTGAGCAGTACTTC. It yields the protein CASSDTEPTTEQYF.

This clone was seen just once. This chain uses TRBV7-2 with TRBJ2-3; D remains unclear. There are 14 residues in the CDR3. Trimming left V 10 bases short and J 0 bases short, with 14 bases between. Germline V lookup: CDR1 SGHTA, CDR2 FQGNSA. The DNA of the CDR3 is TGTGCCACCCGACGAGGCACGAGCACAGATACGCAGTATTTT. Its translation: CATRRGTSTDTQYF.

Here the CDR3 reads CASSWAGTGWTDTQYF. CDR3 DNA: TGCGCCAGCAGCTGGGCCGGGACAGGGTGGACAGATACGCAGTATTTT. The V and J genes are TRBV5-1 and TRBJ2-3, with 9 bases lining up with TRBD1. The germline V gene encodes CDR1 SGHRS and CDR2 YFSETQ. This CDR3 contains 16 residues. V dropped 3 bases and J dropped 3; count of bases not matched to a gene: 8.

This chain links TRBV10-3 with TRBJ2-7; TRBD1 is a possible D gene (5 bases). Trimming left V 5 bases short and J 5 bases short, with 13 bases between. The germline CDR1 and CDR2 sequences are ENHRY and SYGVKD. This CDR3 is built from 13 residues. The CDR3 region has the DNA TGTGCCATCAGTAGTGCAGGGTCTAACGAGCAGTACTTC. Encoded protein: CAISSAGSNEQYF.

V usage is TRBV28 and J usage is TRBJ2-7; the match to TRBD1 covers 9 bases. The V and J ends lost 5 bases and 7 bases, in that order; junction bases with no gene match: 15. The germline CDR1 and CDR2 sequences are MDHEN and SYDVKM. The CDR3 is 16 amino acids. CDR3 sequence reads: CASSTRQGVGRREQYF. As DNA, the CDR3 is TGTGCCAGCAGTACTAGACAGGGGGTCGGTCGGAGGGAGCAGTACTTC.

The chain links TRBV18 to TRBJ2-5; either TRBD1 or TRBD2 may supply D (5 bases each). Trimming pared 2 bases from V and 1 base from J, leaving 11 bases between. The germline gives CDR1 KGHSH, CDR2 LQKENI. The CDR3 extends over 15 amino acids. CDR3 DNA sequence: TGTGCCAGCTCACCATCTGAGGGGACCCAAGAGACCCAGTACTTC. Its protein product is CASSPSEGTQETQYF.

The CDR3 region is CARGDTLYNEQFF. In DNA form, the CDR3 reads TGTGCCAGAGGGGACACTCTCTACAATGAGCAGTTCTTC. This chain links TRBV27 with TRBJ2-1, with D maybe TRBD1 (6 bases). Trimming shortened V by 9 bases and J by 3 bases, and 12 bases separated the two germline ends. Germline CDR1 MNHEY, CDR2 SMNVEV (reference sequence). The CDR3 contains 13 residues.